The 20 T cell receptor beta chains presented below share a single source sample, sequenced in a study of cytomegalovirus exposure and HLA in healthy donors. PCR amplification relied on 60 Vbeta primers (plus 13 Jbeta primers). Sequenced by immunoSEQ multiplex PCR; TCRdb stores in-frame clones only, minus some. The sample gives tens of thousands of clones, 85% to 90% of which show up once; 12% is in the top ten. Input material: PBMCs. These TCRs come from a woman in her 30s in good health and CMV-seropositive.

V and J are TRBV28 and TRBJ2-7; 11 bases align to TRBD2. Germline V CDR1 and CDR2: MDHEN, SYDVKM. The V gene end was trimmed by 3 bases and the J gene end by 5 bases; junction bases not matched to a gene: 12. There are 17 residues in the CDR3. The CDR3 DNA reads TGTGCCAGCAGTTTGAGGAGCTTTAGCGGGAGGGGGGACGAGCAGTACTTC. It yields the protein CASSLRSFSGRGDEQYF.

The rearrangement uses TRBV18 and TRBJ1-2; 12 nucleotides align to TRBD1. The germline V gene has CDR1 KGHSH and CDR2 LQKENI. The CDR3 spans 19 residues. J was trimmed by 0 bases and V by 6 bases; bases with no gene match: 14. CDR3 loop: CASSLNRRDRGQTNYGYTF. The CDR3 DNA follows: TGTGCCAGCTCTCTCAACCGCCGGGACAGGGGGCAAACTAACTATGGCTACACCTTC.

J is TRBJ2-3 and V is TRBV7-2; 10 bases map to TRBD2. Germline V CDR1 and CDR2: SGHTA, FQGNSA. V shed 8 bases and J 4 bases; nucleotides not matched to a gene: 12. This CDR3 contains 16 residues. CDR3 sequence: CASGRSSGRASDTQYF. In DNA, the CDR3 is TGTGCCAGCGGACGTTCAAGCGGGAGGGCCTCAGATACGCAGTATTTT.

V usage is TRBV9 and J usage is TRBJ2-7; TRBD2 matches at 8 bases. Germline trimming cut 3 bases from V and 0 bases from J; bases unmatched to any gene: 5. The germline CDR1 and CDR2 sequences are SGDLS and YYNGEE. This CDR3 spans 15 amino acids. The CDR3 region is CASSGGLVSSYEQYF. CDR3 nucleotide sequence: TGTGCCAGCAGCGGGGGACTAGTAAGCTCCTACGAGCAGTACTTC.

The chain joins TRBV21-1 to TRBJ2-7; no check of the table's D call, TRBD2, against the DNA was made. TRBV21-1 is termed a pseudogene. The CDR3 extends over 19 amino acids. The CDR3 DNA reads as TGTGCCGGGAGGCCGGGGACTAGCGGGAGACTTTGTCGCTCCTACGAGCAGTACTTC. Residues: CAGRPGTSGRLCRSYEQYF.

The rearrangement uses TRBV5-1 and TRBJ2-3, with 8 positions matching TRBD2. This CDR3 has 17 amino acids. Germline-derived CDR1 and CDR2 are SGHRS and YFSETQ. After removal of 2 bases from V and 1 base from J, the junction contained 9 bases not matched to a gene. CDR3 in DNA: TGCGCCAGCAGCTTCTTCGGGAGGGCCGGAGGCACAGATACGCAGTATTTT. Translating it yields CASSFFGRAGGTDTQYF. The variable domain in full, completed from reference TRBV5-1 and TRBJ2-3, reads KAGVTQTPRYLIKTRGQQVTLSCSPISGHRSVSWYQQTPGQGLQFLFEYFSETQRNKGNFPGRFSGRQFSNSRSEMNVSTLELGDSALYLCASSFFGRAGGTDTQYFGPGTRLTVL.

V usage is TRBV28 and J usage is TRBJ2-5; TRBD1 matches at 9 bases. The closer fit of TRBJ2-7 to the DNA end suggests the J call may be wrong. There are 14 residues in the CDR3. Germline V gene sequence: CDR1 MDHEN, CDR2 SYDVKM. The CDR3 bases are TGTGCCAGCAGTTTACTACAGGGGGCTAACGAGCAGTACTTC. It translates to CASSLLQGANEQYF.

The rearrangement joins TRBV5-6 to TRBJ2-1, with D possibly TRBD1 on 5 matching bases. The CDR3 consists of 16 residues. Germline CDR1 SGHDT, CDR2 YYEEEE. V shed 2 bases and J shed 8 bases, with 20 bases lying between them. CDR3 loop: CASSFKQVHAGDEQFF. In nucleotides, the CDR3 is TGTGCCAGCAGCTTCAAACAGGTCCACGCTGGGGATGAGCAGTTCTTC. The entire variable domain, with the rest obtained from reference TRBV5-6 and TRBJ2-1, is as follows: DAGVTQSPTHLIKTRGQQVTLRCSPKSGHDTVSWYQQALGQGPQFIFQYYEEEERQRGNFPDRFSGHQFPNYSSELNVNALLLGDSALYLCASSFKQVHAGDEQFFGPGTRLTVL.

This clone was counted between two and nine times. The V call is TRBV19, the J call TRBJ1-1, with TRBD1 as a possible D gene (6 bases). CDR1 and CDR2 from the germline V gene are LNHDA and SQIVND (reference sequence). This CDR3 contains 14 residues. Trimming removed 7 bases from V and 0 bases from J, with 12 bases in between. CDR3 in amino acids: CASIGQPMNTEAFF. As DNA, the CDR3 is TGTGCCAGTATTGGACAGCCAATGAACACTGAAGCTTTCTTT.

The chain has TRBV28 and TRBJ1-2, with D possibly TRBD1 on 5 matching bases. CDR1 and CDR2 (germline): MDHEN, SYDVKM. The V end lost 2 bases, the J end lost 6 bases, and 13 bases lay between the germline ends. The CDR3 covers 14 residues. The CDR3 sequence is CASSLLGTVDGYTF. DNA for the CDR3: TGTGCCAGCAGTTTACTTGGGACTGTAGATGGCTACACCTTC.

The chain employs TRBV27 and TRBJ2-7; 10 positions match TRBD1. This CDR3 contains 13 residues. The junction had 3 bases not matched to a gene; V was cut back by 4 bases and J by 6 bases. Looked up from germline, CDR1 is MNHEY and CDR2 is SMNVEV (reference sequence). The chain's CDR3 is CASSWGQGSEQYF. CDR3 nucleotides: TGTGCCAGCAGTTGGGGACAGGGGAGCGAGCAGTACTTC.

The chain uses TRBV5-4 and TRBJ2-1, with 8 bases identical to TRBD1. The V segment lost 4 bases and the J segment 12 bases; nucleotides outside the gene matches: 6. CDR1 and CDR2 from the germline V gene are SGHNT and YYREEE (reference sequence). The CDR3 is 12 residues long. The CDR3 loop reads CASSHRQGWQFF. The CDR3 DNA reads TGTGCCAGCAGCCACCGACAGGGGTGGCAGTTCTTC.

This clone was picked up one time. The chain has TRBV15 and TRBJ2-5; tentative D call: TRBD2 (6 bases). There are 15 residues in the CDR3. Trimming took 0 bases from V and 5 from J, leaving 13 bases between them. Germline CDR1 reads LNHNV; CDR2 reads YYDKDF (reference sequence). CDR3 in amino acids: CATSRDTTSRETQYF. For the CDR3, the DNA is TGTGCCACCAGCAGAGATACGACTAGTCGGGAGACCCAGTACTTC.

J is TRBJ1-1 and V is TRBV11-2, with 9 bases matching TRBD1. The CDR3 runs to 18 residues. In germline, CDR1 is SGHAT, CDR2 FQNNGV. The V and J ends lost 5 bases and 3 bases, in that order; junction bases with no gene match: 16. The CDR3 loop is CASSPLPPHRGRDTEAFF. CDR3 nucleotides: TGTGCCAGCAGCCCCCTACCCCCCCACAGGGGGCGAGACACTGAAGCTTTCTTT.

CDR3 protein: CAWSGTTISGANVLTF. Written as DNA, the CDR3 is TGTGCCTGGAGTGGGACAACCATCTCTGGGGCCAACGTCCTGACTTTC. The V gene is TRBV30, the J gene TRBJ2-6, with D possibly being TRBD1 (5 bases). CDR1 is GTSNPN and CDR2 is SVGIG in the germline V gene (reference sequence). The V end was cut by 1 base, the J end by 0 bases, with 10 bases between. This CDR3 region has 16 residues.

The chain uses TRBV28 and TRBJ2-7; 11 positions match TRBD2. V lost 1 base and J lost 3; bases outside the gene matches: 2. The CDR3 runs 15 residues. Germline-derived CDR1 and CDR2 are MDHEN and SYDVKM. The CDR3 spells CASSLSLAGVYEQYF. The DNA of the CDR3 is TGTGCCAGCAGTTTATCACTAGCGGGAGTCTACGAGCAGTACTTC.

V and J are TRBV5-5 and TRBJ1-5; D unclear. From germline, CDR1 is SGHKS and CDR2 YYEKEE (reference sequence). The CDR3 is 13 residues long. V lost 2 bases and J lost 9, with 12 bases in between. CDR3 residues: CASSFTPESPQHF. As DNA, the CDR3 is TGTGCCAGCAGCTTCACTCCCGAGTCGCCCCAGCATTTT.

The chain links TRBV2 to TRBJ2-3; the match to TRBD2 covers 12 bases. CDR1 and CDR2 from the germline V gene are SNHLY and FYNNEI. The J segment lost 5 bases and the V segment lost 3 bases, leaving 3 bases of the junction unmatched. This CDR3 has 15 residues. CDR3 in DNA: TGTGCCAGCAGTGATCGGGGACTAGCGGGAGATACGCAGTATTTT. Translation gives CASSDRGLAGDTQYF.

The chain's CDR3 is CASSLDGTRTYEQYF. The CDR3 DNA follows: TGTGCCAGCAGCTTAGATGGGACTAGGACTTACGAGCAGTACTTC. J is TRBJ2-7 and V is TRBV7-2; 8 bases match TRBD2. V was pared by 1 base and J by 4 bases, with 6 bases of the junction left unmatched. CDR1 and CDR2 (germline): SGHTA, FQGNSA. This CDR3 has 15 residues. The variable domain in full, completed from reference TRBV7-2 and TRBJ2-7, reads GAGVSQSPSNKVTEKGKDVELRCDPISGHTALYWYRQSLGQGLEFLIYFQGNSAPDKSGLPSDRFSAERTGGSVSTLTIQRTQQEDSAVYLCASSLDGTRTYEQYFGPGTRLTVT.

This chain connects TRBV7-6 to TRBJ2-2; TRBD2 matches 13 bases. Germline CDR1 SGHVS, CDR2 FNYEAQ. The CDR3 covers 16 residues. V lost 7 bases to trimming and J lost 0 bases; unmatched junction nucleotides: 2. The CDR3 protein is CASTGLAGANTGELFF. Written as DNA, the CDR3 is TGTGCCAGCACAGGACTAGCGGGAGCGAACACCGGGGAGCTGTTTTTT.